A selection of T cell receptor beta chains follows, all from one sample in a study of T cell responses to AZD1222 COVID-19 vaccine. TCRdb's copy holds only in-frame clones and misses some; the assay was immunoSEQ multiplex PCR. This table holds about 120,000 clones, over 75% found once. Sequencing was performed on peripheral blood, taken on day 0 of AZD1222 vaccination. The source is an adult in good health. CDR3s include the opening cysteine and the closing phenylalanine or tryptophan. A D gene is named only where the DNA matches it firmly. The size field is filled for only some rows; it gives once, few, many or a size class.

d_call	v_call	clone_size	j_call	cdr3_aa	cdr3_nt
-	TRBV3-1/TRBV3-2	-	TRBJ1-1	CASSQAHRNTEAFF	TGTGCCAGCAGCCAAGCCCACAGGAACACTGAAGCTTTCTTT
TRBD1	TRBV6-2/TRBV6-3	-	TRBJ1-5	CASSLFPPGQSNQPQHF	TGTGCCAGCAGCCTCTTCCCCCCGGGACAGAGCAATCAGCCCCAGCATTTT
-	TRBV28	-	TRBJ1-1	CASRGQSLGTEAFF	TGTGCCAGCAGGGGGCAGAGTCTGGGGACTGAAGCTTTCTTT
-	TRBV5-6	-	TRBJ2-3	CASSLTSTDTQYF	TGTGCCAGCAGCTTGACCAGCACAGATACGCAGTATTTT
-	TRBV5-6	-	TRBJ2-3	CASSLGLPTDTQYF	TGTGCCAGCAGCTTGGGCCTGCCCACAGATACGCAGTATTTT
-	TRBV9	-	TRBJ1-3	CASSLGPGLLSGNTIYF	TGTGCCAGCAGCCTAGGGCCGGGCTTACTCTCTGGAAACACCATATATTTT
TRBD1	TRBV27	-	TRBJ1-2	CASSFSIYNRGDGYTF	TGTGCCAGCAGTTTCTCTATCTACAACAGGGGAGACGGCTACACCTTC
-	TRBV18	-	TRBJ1-1	CASSPPHSAVDTEAFF	TGTGCCAGCTCACCACCGCACTCCGCTGTTGACACTGAAGCTTTCTTT
-	TRBV12-3/TRBV12-4	-	TRBJ2-1	CASSSPNNEQFF	TGTGCCAGCAGTTCTCCCAACAATGAGCAGTTCTTC
-	TRBV10-1	-	TRBJ1-1	CASSPGIRTEAFF	TGCGCCAGCAGCCCAGGAATAAGGACTGAAGCTTTCTTT
TRBD1	TRBV6-1	once	TRBJ1-2	CASSEYGTGTNYGYTF	TGTGCCAGCAGTGAATACGGGACAGGTACTAACTATGGCTACACCTTC
TRBD2	TRBV10-3	once	TRBJ2-3	CAIRRLAGGSTDTQYF	TGTGCCATCAGGCGGCTAGCGGGGGGAAGCACAGATACGCAGTATTTT
-	TRBV3-1/TRBV3-2	once	TRBJ1-6	CASSQSVYNSPLHF	TGTGCCAGCAGCCAATCCGTCTATAATTCACCCCTCCACTTT
TRBD1	TRBV5-6	-	TRBJ1-1	CASSLPRGRTEAFF	TGTGCCAGCAGCTTGCCCAGGGGGCGAACTGAAGCTTTCTTT
-	TRBV29-1	-	TRBJ1-3	CSVRRHYSGNTIYF	TGCAGCGTTCGTAGACACTACTCTGGAAACACCATATATTTT
TRBD1	TRBV7-9	-	TRBJ1-5	CASSFGQDRPQHF	TGTGCCAGCAGCTTCGGACAGGACCGGCCCCAGCATTTT
-	TRBV7-2	once	TRBJ1-5	CASSLIGIGQPQHF	TGTGCCAGCAGCTTAATTGGGATAGGTCAGCCCCAGCATTTT
-	TRBV5-4	once	TRBJ2-1	CASSLGAIQGTYNEQFF	TGTGCCAGCAGCTTGGGTGCAATCCAGGGCACCTACAATGAGCAGTTCTTC
TRBD1	TRBV7-9	once	TRBJ1-5	CASSQGGLSNQPQHF	TGTGCCAGCAGTCAGGGGGGCCTTAGCAATCAGCCCCAGCATTTT
-	TRBV6-4	-	TRBJ1-2	CASSPTGGDGYTF	TGTGCCAGCAGCCCCACCGGGGGGGATGGCTACACCTTC
-	TRBV27	-	TRBJ1-2	CASSFERGPRRDGYTF	TGTGCCAGCAGTTTTGAGCGGGGGCCACGGAGAGATGGCTACACCTTC
TRBD2	TRBV5-4	-	TRBJ2-7	CASSLGSTSGAYEQYF	TGTGCCAGCAGCTTGGGAAGCACTAGCGGGGCTTACGAGCAGTACTTC